This T cell receptor beta chain originates from a study of neoadjuvant nivolumab and ipilimumab in lung cancer. Germline loops: CDR1 MNHEY, CDR2 SVGAGI. This CDR3 has 12 residues. V was clipped by 2 bases and J by 7 bases, with 8 bases between them. The method was immunoSEQ multiplex PCR; TCRdb's version includes in-frame clones alone and lacks a portion of them. This repertoire shows 3,000 to 4,500 clones, approximately 75% found once; its top ten account for roughly 1.4%. The gene calls are TRBV6-5 and TRBJ1-1; D not certain. This TCR derives from an adult with non-small cell lung cancer. Specimen: peripheral blood, collected after neoadjuvant nivolumab, alone or with ipilimumab, at or shortly before surgery. The CDR3 DNA reads as TGTGCCAGCAGTTACACGGACGGTGAAGCTTTCTTT. Its translation is CASSYTDGEAFF.